This T cell receptor (beta chain) was retrieved from a study of CD8 T cells in Susac syndrome. The CDR3 covers 14 residues. The V end was cut by 0 bases, the J end by 7 bases, with 13 bases between. CDR1 and CDR2 from the germline V gene are SGHRS and YFSETQ. RNA amounts of 0.5 to 1 ug underwent reverse transcription with random hexamers. It was immunoSEQ multiplex PCR that amplified TCR beta CDR3 across 54 Vbeta and 13 Jbeta. One entry per CDR3 protein, called by TCRdb with MiXCR from the immunoSEQ multiplex PCR reads. The sample shows roughly 250,000 distinct CDR3 sequences, roughly 95% of them seen only once.

The V gene is TRBV5-1, the J gene TRBJ1-2; D remains ambiguous. The clonotype comes from a human donor with Susac syndrome. Sequencing was performed on CD4+ T cells from PBMCs. The CDR3 sequence is CASSLVRGLGGYTF. CDR3 sequence (DNA): TGCGCCAGCAGCTTGGTCCGGGGTTTAGGTGGCTACACCTTC.